This is a list of T cell receptor beta chains from one sample in a study of cytomegalovirus exposure and HLA in healthy donors. Generated by immunoSEQ multiplex PCR, the TCRdb table keeps only in-frame clones and is missing some. The data contain 50,000 to 70,000 clones, about 80% of them singletons. The sequencing input was PBMCs. Receptors originate from a woman aged 40 to 50 in good health and CMV-seronegative. Both conserved end residues are part of each CDR3. A D gene is named only where the DNA matches it firmly. For some rows the clone size is stated as once, few or many, or as a class when expanded; others skip it.

j_gene: TRBJ1-4; d_gene: TRBD1; abundance: .; v_gene: TRBV18; CDR3aa: CASSPTPGTENEKLFF; CDR3nt: TGTGCCAGCTCCCCTACCCCAGGGACAGAAAATGAAAAACTGTTTTTT
j_gene: TRBJ2-2; d_gene: TRBD2; abundance: .; v_gene: TRBV7-6; CDR3aa: CASSLGLAGGPPGELFF; CDR3nt: TGTGCCAGCAGCTTAGGGCTAGCGGGAGGGCCTCCCGGGGAGCTGTTTTTT
j_gene: TRBJ1-3; d_gene: TRBD1; abundance: .; v_gene: TRBV29-1; CDR3aa: CSVQGQSSGNTIYF; CDR3nt: TGCAGCGTGCAGGGACAGAGCTCTGGAAACACCATATATTTT
j_gene: TRBJ2-1; d_gene: TRBD2; abundance: .; v_gene: TRBV4-2; CDR3aa: CASSQVQRDGQFF; CDR3nt: TGTGCCAGCAGCCAAGTACAGCGGGATGGGCAGTTCTTC
j_gene: TRBJ2-1; d_gene: .; abundance: .; v_gene: TRBV5-1; CDR3aa: CASSLGVHYNEQFF; CDR3nt: TGCGCCAGCAGCTTGGGAGTCCACTACAATGAGCAGTTCTTC
j_gene: TRBJ2-5; d_gene: TRBD2; abundance: .; v_gene: TRBV27; CDR3aa: CASSPWASGSQETQYF; CDR3nt: TGTGCCAGCAGTCCTTGGGCTAGCGGAAGCCAAGAGACCCAGTACTTC
j_gene: TRBJ2-7; d_gene: .; abundance: .; v_gene: TRBV4-1; CDR3aa: CASSQALAHSYEQYF; CDR3nt: TGCGCCAGCAGCCAGGCCCTAGCGCACTCCTACGAGCAGTACTTC
j_gene: TRBJ1-2; d_gene: TRBD1; abundance: .; v_gene: TRBV9; CDR3aa: CASSPTPETGLYGYTF; CDR3nt: TGTGCCAGCAGCCCCACCCCCGAGACAGGGCTCTATGGCTACACCTTC
j_gene: TRBJ1-5; d_gene: TRBD1; abundance: .; v_gene: TRBV28; CDR3aa: CASTYEGGSNQPQHF; CDR3nt: TGTGCCAGCACGTACGAAGGGGGCAGCAATCAGCCCCAGCATTTT
j_gene: TRBJ2-7; d_gene: TRBD2; abundance: .; v_gene: TRBV6-5; CDR3aa: CASSWLAGGSYEQYF; CDR3nt: TGTGCCAGCAGTTGGCTAGCGGGAGGCTCCTACGAGCAGTACTTC
j_gene: TRBJ1-1; d_gene: TRBD1; abundance: .; v_gene: TRBV28; CDR3aa: CATRTGSWNTEAFF; CDR3nt: TGTGCCACCAGGACAGGGTCGTGGAACACTGAAGCTTTCTTT
j_gene: TRBJ2-2; d_gene: TRBD2; abundance: few; v_gene: TRBV28; CDR3aa: CASSFWRLAGGPGELFF; CDR3nt: TGTGCCAGCAGTTTCTGGAGACTAGCGGGAGGCCCCGGGGAGCTGTTTTTT
j_gene: TRBJ1-5; d_gene: TRBD1; abundance: few; v_gene: TRBV10-1; CDR3aa: CASLGDRGNSNQPQHF; CDR3nt: TGCGCCAGCCTTGGGGACAGGGGGAATAGCAATCAGCCCCAGCATTTT
j_gene: TRBJ1-3; d_gene: TRBD1; abundance: .; v_gene: TRBV4-2; CDR3aa: CASSQYRGGNTIYF; CDR3nt: TGTGCCAGCAGCCAATACAGGGGTGGAAACACCATATATTTT
j_gene: TRBJ2-7; d_gene: TRBD2; abundance: .; v_gene: TRBV27; CDR3aa: CASSVRLAGDREQYF; CDR3nt: TGTGCCAGCAGCGTCAGACTAGCGGGAGATCGGGAGCAGTACTTC
j_gene: TRBJ2-7; d_gene: TRBD1; abundance: .; v_gene: TRBV11-2; CDR3aa: CASSLVGRQGSEQYF; CDR3nt: TGTGCCAGCAGCTTAGTCGGACGACAGGGTAGCGAGCAGTACTTC
j_gene: TRBJ2-1; d_gene: .; abundance: .; v_gene: TRBV28; CDR3aa: CASKGRQGPTWEQFF; CDR3nt: TGTGCCAGCAAAGGTAGGCAGGGGCCTACATGGGAGCAGTTCTTC
j_gene: TRBJ2-7; d_gene: TRBD2; abundance: once; v_gene: TRBV5-6; CDR3aa: CASSLRGSGSSYEQYF; CDR3nt: TGTGCCAGCAGCTTAAGGGGTAGCGGGAGCTCCTACGAGCAGTACTTC
j_gene: TRBJ1-1; d_gene: .; abundance: .; v_gene: TRBV5-5; CDR3aa: CASSLGTGWTEAFF; CDR3nt: TGTGCCAGCAGCTTGGGAACAGGGTGGACTGAAGCTTTCTTT
j_gene: TRBJ1-2; d_gene: .; abundance: .; v_gene: TRBV4-1; CDR3aa: CASSQEPGYGYTF; CDR3nt: TGCGCCAGCAGCCAAGAGCCGGGTTATGGCTACACCTTC
j_gene: TRBJ1-3; d_gene: .; abundance: .; v_gene: TRBV4-1; CDR3aa: CASSRGGSGNTIYF; CDR3nt: TGCGCCAGCAGCCGAGGGGGCTCTGGAAACACCATATATTTT
j_gene: TRBJ2-3; d_gene: TRBD2; abundance: .; v_gene: TRBV7-3; CDR3aa: CASSLTGAGAVDTQYF; CDR3nt: TGTGCCAGCAGCTTAACGGGAGCGGGAGCGGTAGATACGCAGTATTTT
j_gene: TRBJ1-5; d_gene: TRBD1; abundance: .; v_gene: TRBV7-9; CDR3aa: CASSSQGADQPQHF; CDR3nt: TGTGCCAGCAGCTCACAGGGGGCGGATCAGCCCCAGCATTTT
j_gene: TRBJ1-3; d_gene: TRBD1; abundance: .; v_gene: TRBV28; CDR3aa: CASSDPGQTYTIYF; CDR3nt: TGTGCCAGCAGTGACCCGGGACAGACATACACCATATATTTT
j_gene: TRBJ2-5; d_gene: TRBD2; abundance: few; v_gene: TRBV28; CDR3aa: CASRLIAGWETQYF; CDR3nt: TGTGCCAGCAGGTTAATAGCGGGCTGGGAGACCCAGTACTTC
j_gene: TRBJ2-4; d_gene: TRBD1; abundance: .; v_gene: TRBV10-1; CDR3aa: CASRSPGQRLAKNIQYF; CDR3nt: TGCGCCAGCAGATCGCCGGGACAGAGACTAGCCAAAAACATTCAGTACTTC
j_gene: TRBJ1-2; d_gene: .; abundance: once; v_gene: TRBV15; CDR3aa: CATSIRENYGYTF; CDR3nt: TGTGCCACCAGCATCAGGGAAAACTATGGCTACACCTTC
j_gene: TRBJ1-5; d_gene: TRBD1; abundance: once; v_gene: TRBV5-8; CDR3aa: CASSLPGQVWEGGQPQHF; CDR3nt: TGTGCCAGCAGCCTTCCGGGACAGGTGTGGGAAGGCGGTCAGCCCCAGCATTTT
j_gene: TRBJ2-3; d_gene: .; abundance: .; v_gene: TRBV11-2; CDR3aa: CASSLGAGWFTDTQYF; CDR3nt: TGTGCCAGCAGCTTAGGGGCAGGGTGGTTCACAGATACGCAGTATTTT
j_gene: TRBJ1-2; d_gene: .; abundance: once; v_gene: TRBV27; CDR3aa: CASSSYSSTGLYGYTF; CDR3nt: TGTGCCAGCAGTTCCTATTCTTCGACAGGACTCTATGGCTACACCTTC
j_gene: TRBJ1-2; d_gene: .; abundance: few; v_gene: TRBV11-2; CDR3aa: CASSLDPRGHGYTF; CDR3nt: TGTGCCAGCAGCTTAGACCCCAGGGGCCATGGCTACACCTTC
j_gene: TRBJ2-7; d_gene: .; abundance: .; v_gene: TRBV10-3; CDR3aa: CAISESQTGYEQYF; CDR3nt: TGTGCCATCAGTGAGTCCCAGACAGGCTACGAGCAGTACTTC
j_gene: TRBJ2-1; d_gene: .; abundance: .; v_gene: TRBV7-3; CDR3aa: CASSPGSNEQFF; CDR3nt: TGTGCCAGCAGCCCCGGGTCTAATGAGCAGTTCTTC
j_gene: TRBJ1-5; d_gene: .; abundance: .; v_gene: TRBV28; CDR3aa: CASNTQGTQPQHF; CDR3nt: TGTGCCAGCAATACCCAGGGGACTCAGCCCCAGCATTTT
j_gene: TRBJ2-7; d_gene: TRBD1; abundance: once; v_gene: TRBV6-4; CDR3aa: CASSVRQGSHEQYF; CDR3nt: TGTGCCAGCAGTGTAAGACAGGGGAGCCACGAGCAGTACTTC
j_gene: TRBJ2-2; d_gene: .; abundance: .; v_gene: TRBV27; CDR3aa: CASSRQGGGELFF; CDR3nt: TGTGCCAGCAGCAGGCAGGGGGGCGGGGAGCTGTTTTTT
j_gene: TRBJ2-7; d_gene: .; abundance: .; v_gene: TRBV19; CDR3aa: CASSFPGSYEQYF; CDR3nt: TGTGCCAGTAGTTTTCCAGGCTCCTACGAGCAGTACTTC
j_gene: TRBJ2-3; d_gene: TRBD2; abundance: .; v_gene: TRBV10-3; CDR3aa: CAITSGSVDTQYF; CDR3nt: TGTGCCATCACTAGCGGGAGTGTCGATACGCAGTATTTT
j_gene: TRBJ1-2; d_gene: .; abundance: .; v_gene: TRBV15; CDR3aa: CATSTAGMGQYRGYTF; CDR3nt: TGTGCCACCAGCACGGCAGGTATGGGGCAATACCGTGGCTACACCTTC
j_gene: TRBJ2-3; d_gene: TRBD2; abundance: few; v_gene: TRBV6-1; CDR3aa: CASSEPGRSTDTQYF; CDR3nt: TGTGCCAGCAGTGAACCCGGGAGGAGCACAGATACGCAGTATTTT
j_gene: TRBJ2-3; d_gene: .; abundance: .; v_gene: TRBV2; CDR3aa: CASSEQAHGTDTQYF; CDR3nt: TGTGCCAGCAGTGAACAGGCTCACGGCACAGATACGCAGTATTTT
j_gene: TRBJ2-7; d_gene: TRBD2; abundance: few; v_gene: TRBV5-4; CDR3aa: CASSFGLAVSYEQYF; CDR3nt: TGTGCCAGCAGCTTTGGACTAGCGGTTTCCTACGAGCAGTACTTC
j_gene: TRBJ2-3; d_gene: .; abundance: .; v_gene: TRBV5-1; CDR3aa: CASSPSGSTDTQYF; CDR3nt: TGCGCCAGCAGCCCCAGCGGAAGCACAGATACGCAGTATTTT
j_gene: TRBJ1-3; d_gene: TRBD1; abundance: once; v_gene: TRBV9; CDR3aa: CASSVTGGAAGNTIYF; CDR3nt: TGTGCCAGCAGCGTTACAGGGGGCGCAGCGGGAAACACCATATATTTT
j_gene: TRBJ2-6; d_gene: .; abundance: .; v_gene: TRBV14; CDR3aa: CASRKTGTAYSGANVLTF; CDR3nt: TGTGCCAGCAGGAAGACAGGTACAGCCTACTCTGGGGCCAACGTCCTGACTTTC
j_gene: TRBJ2-2; d_gene: .; abundance: .; v_gene: TRBV7-2; CDR3aa: CASSARLPGELFF; CDR3nt: TGTGCCAGCAGCGCTCGACTCCCCGGGGAGCTGTTTTTT
j_gene: TRBJ2-5; d_gene: TRBD1; abundance: .; v_gene: TRBV7-9; CDR3aa: CASSFDRDQETQYF; CDR3nt: TGTGCCAGCAGCTTTGACAGGGATCAAGAGACCCAGTACTTC
j_gene: TRBJ2-7; d_gene: TRBD2; abundance: .; v_gene: TRBV5-4; CDR3aa: CASSLAVGRIPYEQYF; CDR3nt: TGTGCCAGCAGCTTGGCGGTCGGGAGGATCCCCTACGAGCAGTACTTC
j_gene: TRBJ1-4; d_gene: .; abundance: .; v_gene: TRBV7-9; CDR3aa: CASSQQSTNEKLFF; CDR3nt: TGTGCCAGCAGCCAACAGTCAACTAATGAAAAACTGTTTTTT
j_gene: TRBJ1-2; d_gene: .; abundance: .; v_gene: TRBV28; CDR3aa: CASTVSVLYGYTF; CDR3nt: TGTGCCAGCACCGTTTCTGTCCTCTATGGCTACACCTTC
j_gene: TRBJ1-1; d_gene: .; abundance: .; v_gene: TRBV6-6; CDR3aa: CATNSGGNTEAFF; CDR3nt: TGTGCCACCAACTCCGGGGGAAACACTGAAGCTTTCTTT
j_gene: TRBJ1-1; d_gene: .; abundance: .; v_gene: TRBV5-1; CDR3aa: CASSLGGAGRYAEAFF; CDR3nt: TGCGCCAGCAGCTTAGGGGGGGCCGGAAGGTACGCTGAAGCTTTCTTT
j_gene: TRBJ1-2; d_gene: .; abundance: few; v_gene: TRBV5-6; CDR3aa: CASSLLNSGYTF; CDR3nt: TGTGCCAGCAGCTTGTTAAACTCCGGCTACACCTTC
j_gene: TRBJ2-3; d_gene: TRBD2; abundance: .; v_gene: TRBV7-3; CDR3aa: CASSSSGRTDTQYF; CDR3nt: TGTGCCAGCAGCTCTAGCGGGAGAACAGATACGCAGTATTTT
j_gene: TRBJ2-3; d_gene: .; abundance: .; v_gene: TRBV11-2; CDR3aa: CASSRDFDTDTQYF; CDR3nt: TGTGCCAGCAGCAGGGACTTTGACACAGATACGCAGTATTTT
j_gene: TRBJ1-5; d_gene: .; abundance: .; v_gene: TRBV27; CDR3aa: CASSPAGGDSNQPQHF; CDR3nt: TGTGCCAGCAGTCCCGCGGGGGGTGATTCCAATCAGCCCCAGCATTTT
j_gene: TRBJ1-4; d_gene: TRBD1; abundance: .; v_gene: TRBV27; CDR3aa: CASSVTGPRGIEKLFF; CDR3nt: TGTGCCAGCAGTGTGACAGGGCCAAGGGGCATTGAAAAACTGTTTTTT
j_gene: TRBJ2-3; d_gene: .; abundance: once; v_gene: TRBV7-9; CDR3aa: CASSLARESKDTQYF; CDR3nt: TGTGCCAGCAGCTTAGCGAGGGAGTCGAAAGATACGCAGTATTTT
j_gene: TRBJ1-2; d_gene: .; abundance: .; v_gene: TRBV2; CDR3aa: CASSASTGGYYGYTF; CDR3nt: TGTGCCAGCAGTGCCTCGACGGGGGGGTACTATGGCTACACCTTC